One TCR beta chain is described in this entry. No antigen is known for it. TCRdb ran MiXCR on the reads and lists one entry per CDR3 protein. The sample has a few hundred thousand distinct CDR3 sequences, 17% seen once. J lost 8 bases, V lost 1 base, and 4 bases had no gene match. CDR3 length: 14 amino acids. Looked up from germline, CDR1 is MNHEY and CDR2 is SVGEGT. This entry is derived from a study of T cell repertoires in cytomegalovirus infection. Study details: It can be stated that public TCR beta signatures indicated CMV infection as well as a matching HLA type.

The study's findings and limits: Individuals carrying CMV plus the relevant HLA were identified by cumulative frequency of public TCR beta families. In two of eight donors, the top clonotype was HLA-C-restricted CMV-specific.

The rearrangement joins TRBV6-2 or TRBV6-3 to TRBJ2-1, with TRBD1 matching 8 bases. The receptor was isolated from a human donor in good health (CMV status not recorded). Some clones in this sample may be carry-over from other donors' samples. Sequenced input: CD8+ T cells from PBMCs. CDR3 residues: CASSYWQGADEQFF. CDR3 coding DNA: TGTGCCAGCAGTTACTGGCAGGGGGCGGATGAGCAGTTCTTC.